Below, one T cell receptor (beta chain) is given with its context. Other DNA sequences of this sample code for an identical CDR3. This record comes from a study of siplizumab effects on memory and regulatory T cells. In germline, CDR1 is MNHNS, CDR2 SASEGT. V shed 3 bases and J shed 4 bases, with 4 bases lying between them. CDR3 length equals 12 residues. This table comes from immunoSEQ multiplex PCR, and its TCRdb copy is limited to in-frame clones, with some not included. The table records some 100,000 clones, about 92% of them present only once. Sequenced input: Tregs sorted from blood. This chain uses TRBV6-1 with TRBJ1-3; D is undetermined. The receptor was isolated from a human donor in good health. CDR3 residues: CASSDPGNTIYF. For the CDR3, the DNA is TGTGCCAGCAGTGACCCCGGAAACACCATATATTTT.